These 21 T cell receptor beta chains came from one sample sequenced in a study of blood T cell repertoires in COVID-19. The protocol was immunoSEQ multiplex PCR, while the TCRdb copy is restricted to in-frame clones and leaves out a portion. The table lists a few hundred thousand clones, more than 65% of them singletons. Sample: peripheral blood. The receptors derive from a middle-aged woman who had recovered from COVID-19.

The chain combines TRBV6-5 with TRBJ2-7, with unresolved D. The germline V and J ends were trimmed by 6 bases and 0 bases, with 12 bases remaining between them. This CDR3 is 14 amino acids long. Germline CDR1 and CDR2: MNHEY and SVGAGI. The CDR3 loop reads CASRFVTPSYEQYF. In DNA, the CDR3 is TGTGCCAGCAGGTTTGTAACACCCTCCTACGAGCAGTACTTC.

This clone has ten or more counts. The chain has TRBV15 and TRBJ1-1; D remains ambiguous. The CDR3 covers 15 residues. Germline V gene lookup returns CDR1 LNHNV and CDR2 YYDKDF (reference sequence). Trimming left V 1 base short and J 1 base short, with 10 bases between. CDR3 sequence reads: CATSRVEGWNTEAFF. The CDR3 coding sequence is TGTGCCACCAGCAGAGTGGAGGGATGGAACACTGAAGCTTTCTTT. The full variable domain, completed using reference TRBV15 and TRBJ1-1, is DAMVIQNPRYQVTQFGKPVTLSCSQTLNHNVMYWYQQKSSQAPKLLFHYYDKDFNNEADTPDNFQSRRPNTSFCFLDIRSPGLGDTAMYLCATSRVEGWNTEAFFGQGTRLTVV.

The rearrangement joins TRBV3-1 (or the pseudogene TRBV3-2) to TRBJ2-3; 16 bases line up with TRBD2. V lost 6 bases and J lost 2; bases outside the gene matches: 8. The CDR3 has 18 residues. Looked up from germline, CDR1 is LGHDT and CDR2 is YNNKEL (reference sequence). The CDR3 reads CASRPGTSGGDTTDTQYF. The CDR3 bases are TGTGCCAGCAGGCCAGGGACTAGCGGGGGGGACACCACAGATACGCAGTATTTT.

This clone was picked up one time. The CDR3 DNA reads TGTGCCAGCAGTGGGGACAGGGACTTCACAGATACGCAGTATTTT. Amino acid sequence: CASSGDRDFTDTQYF. The chain recombines TRBV2 with TRBJ2-3, with TRBD1 matching 9 bases. The germline gives CDR1 SNHLY, CDR2 FYNNEI. The CDR3 covers 15 residues. The trim removed 4 bases at V and 2 bases at J, leaving 4 bases unmatched.

Written as DNA, the CDR3 is TGTGCCAGCTCACCAAGTGGAGGTGAGCAGTTCTTC. This translates into CASSPSGGEQFF. The chain carries TRBV18 and TRBJ2-1, with D tentatively TRBD2 (5 bases). Trimming removed 2 bases at V and 9 bases at J, with 8 bases between. CDR3 size: 12 residues. Looked up from germline, CDR1 is KGHSH and CDR2 is LQKENI.

This chain connects TRBV6-5 to TRBJ1-4; D gene uncertain. V was cut by 8 bases and J by 8 bases, with 18 bases left in between. Looked up from germline, CDR1 is MNHEY and CDR2 is SVGAGI. This CDR3 is 14 amino acids long. The CDR3 loop is CASLVGGREEKLFF. The CDR3 nucleotides read TGTGCCAGCCTTGTGGGTGGGAGGGAGGAAAAACTGTTTTTT.

The chain recombines TRBV7-2 with TRBJ2-5, with TRBD1 matching over 8 bases. Per the germline V gene, CDR1 is SGHTA and CDR2 is FQGNSA. CDR3 length: 15 residues. The ends lost 6 bases at V and 5 bases at J; junction bases unmatched: 11. Written as DNA, the CDR3 is TGTGCCAGCAGACGCCCGGACAGGGCTCTGGAGACCCAGTACTTC. Amino acids: CASRRPDRALETQYF.

The chain recombines TRBV5-1 with TRBJ2-6; TRBD1 aligns across 8 bases. V gave up 4 bases and J gave up 1 base; unmatched junction bases: 4. The CDR3 sequence is 16 residues long. CDR1 and CDR2 (germline): SGHRS, YFSETQ. This CDR3 is CASSHGTGSGANVLTF. The CDR3 nucleotides read TGCGCCAGCAGCCACGGGACAGGTTCTGGGGCCAACGTCCTGACTTTC.

The CDR3 DNA is TGTGCCAGCACCGGGACAGGGAAAGAGACCCAGTACTTC. Amino acid sequence: CASTGTGKETQYF. The chain uses TRBV6-6 and TRBJ2-5; TRBD1 aligns across 9 bases. V shed 7 bases, J shed 3 bases, and the junction held 3 bases outside the gene matches. This CDR3 has 13 residues. CDR1 and CDR2 from the germline V gene are MNHNY and SVGAGI (reference sequence).

The chain has TRBV2 and TRBJ1-1; 8 bases align to TRBD1. Unmatched junction bases numbered 8, after V lost 7 bases and J lost 4 bases. Per germline, CDR1 SNHLY and CDR2 FYNNEI. The CDR3 runs to 14 residues. The CDR3 bases are TGTGCCAGCAAAGGACAGGGAGGATCCACTGAAGCTTTCTTT. As protein: CASKGQGGSTEAFF.

As concerns this clone: Other DNA sequences from this sample encode an identical CDR3 as well. The V and J genes are TRBV2 and TRBJ1-2, with D perhaps matching TRBD1 (6 bases). Germline-derived CDR1 and CDR2 are SNHLY and FYNNEI. V was pared by 3 bases and J by 4 bases, with 6 bases between. The CDR3 has 12 residues. In DNA, the CDR3 is TGTGCCAGCAGTGAGACAGGCTATGGCTACACCTTC. Encoded protein: CASSETGYGYTF.

V and J are TRBV4-2 and TRBJ2-1; 11 bases are a match to TRBD2. Looked up from germline, CDR1 is LGHNA and CDR2 is YNFKEQ. This CDR3 spans 16 amino acids. J lost 3 bases, V lost 0 bases, and 1 base had no gene match. The CDR3 DNA reads TGTGCCAGCAGCCAAGAGGGACTAGCGGACTACAATGAGCAGTTCTTC. It translates to CASSQEGLADYNEQFF.

The chain has TRBV7-9 and TRBJ2-4; D uncertain. V was trimmed by 4 bases and J by 1 base, leaving 8 bases between them. Germline lookup yields CDR1 SEHNR and CDR2 FQNEAQ (reference sequence). The length of the CDR3 is 14 residues. The CDR3: CASSSPEAKNIQYF. DNA for the CDR3: TGTGCCAGCAGCTCCCCGGAGGCCAAAAACATTCAGTACTTC.

V is TRBV19 and J is TRBJ2-7; D remains ambiguous. The germline V gene encodes CDR1 LNHDA and CDR2 SQIVND (reference sequence). The CDR3 runs 13 residues. Trimming left V 5 bases short and J 1 base short, with 9 bases between. The CDR3 region has the DNA TGTGCCAGTAGTCCTACGGGTTCCTACGAGCAGTACTTC. This translates into CASSPTGSYEQYF.

The table lists this clone with a few counts. The gene calls are TRBV9 and TRBJ1-6; D ambiguous. Trimming removed 0 bases from V and 10 bases from J, with 8 bases in between. Germline V CDR1 and CDR2: SGDLS, YYNGEE. CDR3 length: 13 residues. In nucleotides, the CDR3 is TGTGCCAGCAGCGTAGGAGGTCACTCACCCCTCCACTTT. Its protein is CASSVGGHSPLHF. The variable domain in full, with the rest retrieved from reference TRBV9 and TRBJ1-6, is DSGVTQTPKHLITATGQRVTLRCSPRSGDLSVYWYQQSLDQGLQFLIQYYNGEERAKGNILERFSAQQFPDLHSELNLSSLELGDSALYFCASSVGGHSPLHFGNGTRLTVT.

This chain joins TRBV12-3 or TRBV12-4 and TRBJ1-2; TRBD1 is a possible D gene (5 bases). The germline V and J ends were trimmed by 7 bases and 10 bases, with 19 bases remaining between them. The CDR3 totals 13 residues. The CDR3 here is CASTPRGWGSYTF. The DNA of the CDR3 is TGTGCCAGCACCCCGCGAGGATGGGGCTCCTACACCTTC.

The table lists this clone with a count of one. The chain combines TRBV2 with TRBJ2-5, with D unresolved. Between the trimmed V and J ends, which lost 8 bases and 5 bases, there was a span of 15 bases. The CDR3 spans 13 residues. The germline CDR1 and CDR2 sequences are SNHLY and FYNNEI. Here the CDR3 DNA reads TGTGCCAGCCACTCCTATGAGAGGGAGACCCAGTACTTC. Its translation is CASHSYERETQYF.

The chain uses TRBV18 and TRBJ2-1; TRBD1 matches 8 bases. Germline trimming cut 3 bases from V and 1 base from J; bases unmatched to any gene: 2. This CDR3 has 15 amino acids. CDR1 KGHSH and CDR2 LQKENI come from the germline V gene. The CDR3 is CASSPTGVSYNEQFF. The CDR3 region has the DNA TGTGCCAGCTCACCGACAGGGGTGTCCTACAATGAGCAGTTCTTC.

The chain combines TRBV10-2 with TRBJ1-3; D call uncertain. Trimming stripped 3 bases from V and 0 bases from J, with 12 bases between. CDR3 length equals 16 residues. Germline CDR1 reads WSHSY; CDR2 reads SAAADI. The CDR3 DNA is TGCGCCAGCAGTGAATTAGACTACCCCTCTGGAAACACCATATATTTT. This encodes CASSELDYPSGNTIYF.

The genes are TRBV9 and TRBJ2-5; D is perhaps TRBD2 (6 bases). In germline, CDR1 is SGDLS, CDR2 YYNGEE. This CDR3 is built from 17 residues. V was cut by 4 bases and J by 0 bases, with 19 bases left in between. The CDR3, as DNA: TGTGCCAGCAGCTCCCAGGGAGGCCCCGCGTACCAAGAGACCCAGTACTTC. Translation: CASSSQGGPAYQETQYF.

J is TRBJ1-2 and V is TRBV6-5; unclear D gene. The CDR3 extends over 11 amino acids. Germline CDR1 reads MNHEY; CDR2 reads SVGAGI. The germline V and J ends were trimmed by 6 bases and 6 bases, with 8 bases remaining between them. This chain's CDR3 is CASRSLHGYTF. The CDR3 DNA is TGTGCCAGCAGAAGCTTACATGGCTACACCTTC.